This T cell receptor beta chain stems from a study of graft-versus-host responses after intestinal transplantation. TCRdb's table, derived via immunoSEQ multiplex PCR, lists solely in-frame clones and lacks some. The table shows about 40,000 clones, with 75% to 95% occurring only once. This CDR3 spans 11 amino acids. Germline loops: CDR1 MNHNY, CDR2 SVGAGI (reference sequence). V lost 6 bases to trimming and J lost 7 bases, with 10 bases between them. The TCR originated in a human patient who received an intestinal transplant, so some T cells may come from the graft donor. The rearrangement uses TRBV6-6 and TRBJ2-7; no definite D call. The sample in question was PBMCs, obtained about 310 days after intestinal transplant. The CDR3 sequence is CASSPEEEQYF. DNA for the CDR3: TGTGCCAGCAGCCCCGAGGAGGAGCAGTACTTC.